The clone carrying this T cell receptor (beta chain) has a count of ten or more. This CDR3 has 13 residues. CDR1 and CDR2 (germline): DFQATT, SNEGSKA (reference sequence). V gave up 5 bases and J gave up 7 bases; unmatched junction bases: 10. This entry comes from a study of neurological immune-mediated disorders. TCRdb called the 5' RACE reads again in MiXCR, with one record for every CDR3 protein. Of about 50,000 distinct CDR3 sequences in the sample, 10% were seen once. The clonotype comes from a man between 65 and 79 years old with HTLV-1-associated myelopathy (HAM/TSP). Sequencing used PBMCs. This chain uses TRBV20-1 with TRBJ1-2; 7 bases align to TRBD1. In nucleotides, the CDR3 is TGCAGTGCTCCTAGGACAGGTCGGGGTGGCTACACCTTC. Its protein product is CSAPRTGRGGYTF.